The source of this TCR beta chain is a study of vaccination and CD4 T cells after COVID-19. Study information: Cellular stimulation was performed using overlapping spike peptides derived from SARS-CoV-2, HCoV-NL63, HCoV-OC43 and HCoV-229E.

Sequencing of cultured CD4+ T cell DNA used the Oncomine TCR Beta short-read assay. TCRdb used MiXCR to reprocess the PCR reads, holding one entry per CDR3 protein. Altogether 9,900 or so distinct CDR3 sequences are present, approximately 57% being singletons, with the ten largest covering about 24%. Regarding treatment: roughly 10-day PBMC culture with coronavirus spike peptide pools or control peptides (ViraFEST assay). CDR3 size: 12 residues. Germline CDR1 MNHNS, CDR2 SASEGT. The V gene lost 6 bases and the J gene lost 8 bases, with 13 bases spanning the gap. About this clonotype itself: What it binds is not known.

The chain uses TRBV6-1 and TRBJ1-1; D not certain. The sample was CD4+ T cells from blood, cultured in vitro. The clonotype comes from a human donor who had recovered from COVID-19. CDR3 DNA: TGTGCCAGCAGACCATATCAGGCGGAAGCTTTCTTT. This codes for CASRPYQAEAFF.